This TCR beta chain was obtained from a study of T cells in Graves' hyperthyroidism and ophthalmopathy. The V gene lost 0 bases and the J gene lost 8 bases, with 13 bases spanning the gap. Per germline, CDR1 DFQATT and CDR2 SNEGSKA (reference sequence). The CDR3 loop spans 13 amino acids. Graves' hyperthyroidism without ophthalmopathy progression within 18 months was termed stable. Patients aged 18 to 65 with hyperthyroidism were newly diagnosed, with duration under 2 months. Patients having uncontrolled infection, another autoimmune disease, pregnancy or lactation were not included. The source of the PBMCs was around 9 ml of fresh peripheral blood. Template material for amplifying TCR beta CDR3 regions consisted of RNA transcripts. An initial round of RT-PCR targeting the TCR CDR3 relied on the HTBI primer set. Via MiXCR, TCRdb re-called the multiplex PCR reads, giving one row per CDR3 protein. The table lists about 840,000 distinct CDR3 sequences, 38% of them singletons, with roughly 8.3% in the top ten.

The chain has TRBV20-1 and TRBJ1-2; D is undetermined. The sample consisted of blood. The receptor comes from a man younger than 35 with Graves' hyperthyroidism. The CDR3 region is CSARDRERDGYTF. The DNA for the CDR3 is TGCAGTGCTAGAGATCGGGAACGAGACGGCTACACCTTC.